This T cell receptor (beta chain) originates from a study of identical twins (dated by TCRdb to the mid-2010s). About the study as a whole: The study deep-sequenced TCR alpha and beta repertoires from monozygotic twins, unrelated adults of various ages and cord blood to test whether fetal clonotypes persist. To rule out contamination, the twin experiments were replicated at different times with different library preparation protocols. General study outcomes and caveats: Because the same donors could not be followed over many years, the conclusions depended on cross-sectional statistical analysis. Invariant T cells such as MAIT and iNKT could partly confound zero-insertion analyses, although diverse VJ usage argued against such confounding for most clonotypes. In beta out-of-frame sequences, excess twin sharing was weaker, because having fewer shared sequences lowered the signal-to-noise ratio. Compared with coincidental sharing between unrelated individuals, out-of-frame TCR alpha sequences shared between twins showed an excess of sequences with low generation probability. Abundant cord blood beta clonotypes carried fewer insertions; young adult naive repertoires showed a weaker similar trend, while memory repertoires showed none. Out-of-frame TCR alpha sharing in monozygotic twins was systematically underestimated by recombination models, whereas sharing between unrelated individuals was in agreement with the recombination models.

Every donor in the study was a healthy Caucasian. Three pairs of female monozygotic twins, all aged 18 to 29 years, made up the twin cohort. Peripheral blood mononuclear cells were the source from which RNA for the TCR libraries was isolated. The library was prepared using 5' RACE. Sequencer: Illumina HiSeq 2000. Template switching added a universal primer binding site, and the final cDNA carried a unique molecular identifier that allowed TCR cDNA molecules to be counted accurately. Specific primers in the conserved constant-segment region were used to synthesize first-strand cDNA for the TCR alpha and beta chains. To control for contamination, each cDNA library was double barcoded with a SMART-Mk sample barcode plus Illumina barcodes. TruSeq adapter sequences along with Illumina sample barcodes were introduced in two successive PCR steps. The Illumina HiSeq platform was used with custom primers to sequence TCR alpha and beta cDNA libraries. Processing in the source paper ran as follows. MiGEC processed the raw reads to extract unique molecular identifiers, while MiXCR was used to determine the CDR3 positions. Recombination models were inferred per individual with the repgenHMM and IGoR tools using an EM algorithm. The tcR package in R was used for shared clonotype analysis, with sharing normalized by the product of cloneset sizes. Out-of-frame nonproductive sequences were analyzed to study raw recombination free of thymic and clonal selection effects. The public reads were reprocessed in TCRdb via fastp at Q25 and MiXCR, keeping in-frame beta chains. Records with the same CDR3 protein are collapsed into one entry carrying the most frequent genes and DNA. TCRdb's processing, not the study's, gives the V and J calls here. This sample holds a few hundred thousand distinct CDR3 sequences; roughly 9.5% were observed only once. Clones ranked in the top ten supply 2.5% to 3.5% of the sample.

Worth noting for this clonotype: The target of this receptor is not known. Nothing much larger sits one base from this clone, and base qualities are not available.

These same data were also listed under a study on yellow fever vaccine responses in identical twins. Per that second paper: According to the authors, the vaccine-induced T cell response in identical twins seemed to be partly convergent and partly specific to each individual. Focusing on identical twins, the study followed the T cell clones that responded to the vaccine, and did so with precision.

This receptor was taken from a woman between 18 and 30 years old in good health. Material for sequencing was PBMCs.

The DNA reads as follows: TGTGCCAGCCGGACAGGACCTTACGGGAACACCGGGGAGCTGTTTTTT. This encodes CASRTGPYGNTGELFF. The sequence joins TRBV6-1 to TRBJ2-2; 7 nucleotides in the junction match TRBD1. The germline V gene sets CDR1 to MNHNS and CDR2 to SASEGT. The cysteine opens and the phenylalanine closes a CDR3 of 16 amino acids. CDR3 DNA is the only sequence kept; it has 48 bases, read in frame from the first base. Unmatched junction bases come to 10, with V trimmed by 8 bases and J by 1 base.